One sample yielded the 19 T cell receptor beta chains listed below, sequenced in a study of long-term antiretroviral therapy in people with HIV. immunoSEQ v3.0 was run at survey level. Libraries were prepared by immunoSEQ multiplex PCR; TCRdb keeps only in-frame clonotypes and omits some of them. The table lists approximately 7,000 clones, over 75% of them singletons. The sequenced sample was unsorted PBMCs, obtained 3.7 years after starting antiretroviral therapy. The source of these receptors is a woman aged 50 to 60 with HIV.

This chain joins TRBV7-9 and TRBJ1-2; D gene unclear. This CDR3 region has 16 residues. CDR1 and CDR2 from the germline V gene are SEHNR and FQNEAQ (reference sequence). V shed 6 bases and J shed 3 bases, with 20 bases lying between them. The DNA for the CDR3 is TGTGCCAGCAGTTACGTCCTACCACCAGTCCACTATGGCTACACCTTC. Translated, it gives CASSYVLPPVHYGYTF.

J is TRBJ2-7 and V is TRBV6-1; 8 bases line up with TRBD2. The junction had 14 bases not matched to a gene; V was cut back by 4 bases and J by 6 bases. The CDR3 extends over 16 amino acids. CDR1 MNHNS and CDR2 SASEGT come from the germline V gene. The CDR3 nucleotides are TGTGCCAGCAGTGCCATGAGTGCGTCTAGCGGGTTCGAGCAGTACTTC. This sequence encodes CASSAMSASSGFEQYF.

This chain uses TRBV7-9 with TRBJ1-1, with TRBD1 matching 12 bases. V trimming: 5 bases; J trimming: 10 bases; junction bases outside the gene matches: 14. CDR1 and CDR2 from the germline V gene are SEHNR and FQNEAQ (reference sequence). The CDR3 runs to 16 residues. The CDR3 sequence is CASSHPGTGGADVAFF. The CDR3 DNA sequence: TGTGCCAGCAGCCATCCCGGGACAGGGGGCGCGGATGTAGCTTTCTTT.

This chain links TRBV28 with TRBJ2-5; D uncertain. Trimming took 5 bases from V and 4 from J, leaving 8 bases between them. Germline CDR1 MDHEN, CDR2 SYDVKM. The CDR3 has 12 residues. This CDR3 reads CASSRPGETQYF. The CDR3 region has the DNA TGTGCCAGCAGTCGACCGGGAGAGACCCAGTACTTC.

DNA for the CDR3: TGTGCCAGCAGTTTAACTAGCGGGGGTACCGAGCAGTTCTTC. Its protein product is CASSLTSGGTEQFF. The gene calls are TRBV27 and TRBJ2-1; 11 bases align to TRBD2. Germline trimming cut 2 bases from V and 10 bases from J; bases unmatched to any gene: 4. Germline V gene sequence: CDR1 MNHEY, CDR2 SMNVEV (reference sequence). This CDR3 region has 14 residues.

This sequence joins TRBV18 and TRBJ1-5; TRBD1 agrees at 7 bases. After removal of 4 bases from V and 6 bases from J, the junction contained 12 bases not matched to a gene. The CDR3 sequence is 16 residues long. Germline V gene lookup returns CDR1 KGHSH and CDR2 LQKENI. Here the CDR3 reads CASSQFSGTDPQPQHF. CDR3 sequence (DNA): TGTGCCAGCTCACAATTTTCCGGGACAGATCCTCAGCCCCAGCATTTT.

CDR3 loop: CASSPLGLAGGTPDTQYF. The CDR3 DNA is TGTGCCAGCTCACCTCTCGGACTAGCGGGAGGAACTCCAGATACGCAGTATTTT. This chain joins TRBV18 and TRBJ2-3, with 14 bases identical to TRBD2. Unmatched junction bases numbered 9, after V lost 3 bases and J lost 4 bases. Germline V gene sequence: CDR1 KGHSH, CDR2 LQKENI. The CDR3 extends over 18 amino acids.

V and J are TRBV12-2 and TRBJ2-7; no check of the table's D call, TRBD1, against the DNA was made. TRBV12-2 is marked as a pseudogene. This CDR3 spans 12 amino acids. CDR3 amino acids: CAGTGIVYEQYF. For the CDR3, the DNA is TGTGCAGGAACAGGGATAGTCTACGAGCAGTACTTC.

This chain connects TRBV28 to TRBJ1-2; a possible D gene is TRBD1 (6 bases). This CDR3 is built from 12 residues. CDR1 and CDR2 from the germline V gene are MDHEN and SYDVKM. Trimming cost V 7 bases and J 6 bases, with 12 bases left between them. CDR3 bases: TGTGCCAGCATGGGGACACAGGATGGCTACACCTTC. It specifies CASMGTQDGYTF.

The chain joins TRBV6-1 to TRBJ2-7; a weak D match, TRBD1 (7 bases). Trimming shortened V by 2 bases and J by 1 base, and 15 bases separated the two germline ends. In germline, CDR1 is MNHNS, CDR2 SASEGT. The CDR3 spans 16 residues. CDR3 sequence: CASSERGTVPSYEQYF. The CDR3 DNA reads TGTGCCAGCAGTGAACGGGGGACAGTCCCTTCCTACGAGCAGTACTTC.

The chain couples TRBV9 to TRBJ2-5; 7 bases fit TRBD1. This CDR3 is built from 14 residues. The ends lost 3 bases at V and 3 bases at J; junction bases unmatched: 5. Per the germline V gene, CDR1 is SGDLS and CDR2 is YYNGEE. The chain's CDR3 is CASSADDREETQYF. CDR3 nucleotide sequence: TGTGCCAGCAGCGCGGACGACAGGGAAGAGACCCAGTACTTC.

This chain joins TRBV19 and TRBJ2-3; tentatively, D is TRBD2 (6 bases). Trimming removed 0 bases at V and 5 bases at J, with 12 bases between. Germline V gene lookup returns CDR1 LNHDA and CDR2 SQIVND (reference sequence). CDR3 length: 15 amino acids. The chain's CDR3 is CASSIETGLRDTQYF. The DNA for the CDR3 is TGTGCCAGTAGTATAGAAACGGGACTTCGAGATACGCAGTATTTT.

The V gene is TRBV10-1, the J gene TRBJ2-1; D possibly corresponds to TRBD2 (5 bases). Trimming removed 4 bases from V and 10 bases from J, with 14 bases in between. The CDR3 has 13 residues. Germline values: CDR1 WNHNN, CDR2 SYGVQD (reference sequence). The CDR3 loop reads CASSGCKRLEQFF. The DNA of the CDR3 is TGCGCCAGCAGTGGGTGTAAGCGGTTGGAGCAGTTCTTC.

The J gene is TRBJ2-5, the V gene TRBV6-4; 12 bases are a match to TRBD2. The CDR3 extends over 16 amino acids. Germline V lookup: CDR1 MRHNA, CDR2 SNTAGT. Trimming at V came to 3 bases and at J to 2 bases, leaving 4 bases not matched to a gene. In DNA, the CDR3 is TGTGCCAGCAGTGAAGCTAGCGGGAGGGAACAAGAGACCCAGTACTTC. As protein: CASSEASGREQETQYF.

V gene TRBV28 combines with J gene TRBJ2-7, with TRBD2 as a possible D gene (5 bases). Trimming shortened V by 2 bases and J by 3 bases, and 14 bases separated the two germline ends. The CDR3 has 15 residues. The germline CDR1 and CDR2 sequences are MDHEN and SYDVKM. The CDR3, as DNA: TGTGCCAGCAGTTTAGGAGTGGGCGGGTTCTACGAGCAGTACTTC. Protein product: CASSLGVGGFYEQYF.

The CDR3 DNA sequence: TGTGCCAGCAGTCGAAGCGGGGAGCTGTTTTTT. Translating gives CASSRSGELFF. The chain recombines TRBV6-5 with TRBJ2-2; D is unclear. Germline V gene lookup returns CDR1 MNHEY and CDR2 SVGAGI. V lost 5 bases and J lost 7, with 5 bases in between. CDR3 size: 11 residues.

The J gene is TRBJ2-5, the V gene TRBV6-1, with a possible D match to TRBD1 (6 bases). The germline CDR1 and CDR2 sequences are MNHNS and SASEGT. The CDR3 is 15 amino acids. V was trimmed by 5 bases and J by 2 bases, leaving 15 bases between them. As DNA, the CDR3 is TGTGCCAGCAGTAACCCCCTTCAGGGGCAAGAGACCCAGTACTTC. This encodes CASSNPLQGQETQYF.

The CDR3 DNA reads TGTGCCAGCAGCTTGTGGGGGGAGTGGACAGATACGCAGTATTTT. Protein: CASSLWGEWTDTQYF. This rearrangement joins TRBV5-4 to TRBJ2-3; possible D gene TRBD2, 6 bases. The CDR3 is 15 amino acids. Germline CDR1 and CDR2: SGHNT and YYREEE (reference sequence). Trimming took 1 base from V and 3 from J, leaving 12 bases between them.

In its sample, this clone was seen a few times. The chain recombines TRBV6-5 with TRBJ1-1; 7 positions agree with TRBD1. The CDR3 sequence is 13 residues long. Germline V gene lookup returns CDR1 MNHEY and CDR2 SVGAGI. The trim removed 2 bases at V and 4 bases at J, leaving 1 base unmatched. CDR3 region: CASSYPGGTEAFF. DNA for the CDR3: TGTGCCAGCAGTTACCCAGGGGGCACTGAAGCTTTCTTT.